This T cell receptor (beta chain) comes out of a study of identical twins. General study findings and limits: Out-of-frame alpha sequences shared by twins were enriched for low generation probability.

This clonotype came up a few times. Antigen unknown. Each CDR3 protein gets one entry after TCRdb re-called the 5' RACE reads with MiXCR. The sample includes 650,000 to 800,000 distinct CDR3 sequences, more than 6.5% of them seen just once. Germline-derived CDR1 and CDR2 are SGDLS and YYNGEE. The CDR3 covers 18 residues. The trim removed 4 bases at V and 4 bases at J, leaving 13 bases unmatched. These data also featured in a second study, about yellow fever vaccine responses in identical twins.

The sample comprised PBMCs. This TCR derives from a woman aged 18-29 years in good health. The chain combines TRBV9 with TRBJ2-1; TRBD2 agrees at 11 bases. The CDR3 sequence is CASSLSTPLAGGYNEQFF. The DNA for the CDR3 is TGTGCCAGCAGCCTATCAACCCCTCTAGCGGGAGGATACAATGAGCAGTTCTTC.